Below are 4 T cell receptor beta chains sequenced from a single sample in a study of T cells in localized non-small cell lung cancer. Profiling relied on immunoSEQ multiplex PCR, and the TCRdb table lists in-frame clones only, not all of them. This table has roughly 25,000 clones, more than 85% appearing once. This specimen consisted of peripheral blood, obtained before any cancer treatment. The receptors were gathered from a male donor at least 60 years old with stage I squamous cell lung carcinoma.

The V call is TRBV5-4, the J call TRBJ2-3; D uncertain. The V and J ends lost 4 bases and 6 bases respectively, with 15 bases between them. CDR1 is SGHNT, CDR2 YYREEE, per germline (reference sequence). This CDR3 has 14 residues. The CDR3 coding sequence is TGTGCCAGCAGCCCTCGACGCCCGGGCGATACGCAGTATTTT. This gives the protein CASSPRRPGDTQYF.

This sequence joins TRBV7-6 and TRBJ2-1; 9 bases line up with TRBD2. CDR1 is SGHVS and CDR2 is FNYEAQ in the germline V gene. Trimming cost V 3 bases and J 3 bases; bases outside gene matches: 3. The CDR3 totals 15 residues. This CDR3 reads CASSLSGRLYNEQFF. The CDR3 DNA sequence: TGTGCCAGCAGCTTGAGCGGGAGGCTCTACAATGAGCAGTTCTTC.

This clone was detected a few times. The chain recombines TRBV30 with TRBJ1-4, with D perhaps matching TRBD1 (6 bases). Germline CDR1 is GTSNPN and CDR2 is SVGIG (reference sequence). V was trimmed by 2 bases and J by 8 bases, leaving 12 bases between them. The CDR3 is made up of 13 amino acids. CDR3 sequence (DNA): TGTGCCTGGAGTAAGGGGGGCGAGGAAAAACTGTTTTTT. Translated: CAWSKGGEEKLFF.

The chain joins TRBV7-3 to TRBJ2-6; D gene unclear. This CDR3 is 18 amino acids long. CDR1 and CDR2 (germline): SGHTA, FQGTGA. Trimming stripped 5 bases from V and 2 bases from J, with 19 bases between. CDR3 sequence: CASSPRSRTSPGANVLTF. Written as DNA, the CDR3 is TGTGCCAGCAGCCCGCGGTCACGTACGTCCCCTGGGGCCAACGTCCTGACTTTC.